The 25 T cell receptor beta chains listed next were all sequenced from one sample in a study of T-cell memory formation after mild COVID-19. TCRdb reprocessed the 5' RACE reads via MiXCR and lists one record per CDR3 protein. Of nearly 200,000 distinct CDR3 sequences in the sample, approximately 20% were seen once. Sequenced input: PBMCs or a T cell subset sorted from them (not recorded which). Receptors originate from an adult woman who had mild COVID-19 (a few samples of this study predate the infection). Cell type and time point are not known.

The V call is TRBV10-3, the J call TRBJ2-7; D may match TRBD1 or TRBD2 (5 bases each). The V gene's germline CDR1 is ENHRY and CDR2 SYGVKD. The CDR3 runs to 17 residues. V gave up 3 bases and J gave up 1 base, with 19 bases separating them. CDR3 nucleotide sequence: TGTGCCATCAGTGAACGGGGCGAGGGGCAGGGTTCCTACGAGCAGTACTTC. Its translation: CAISERGEGQGSYEQYF.

This clonotype was recorded a few times. The CDR3 DNA reads as TGTGCCAGCAGCTTAGCAGCCGGGACTAGCTCACCCTACGAGCAGTACTTC. This sequence encodes CASSLAAGTSSPYEQYF. V gene TRBV7-2 combines with J gene TRBJ2-7, with TRBD2 identical over 9 bases. The CDR3 is 17 amino acids. Germline CDR1 and CDR2: SGHTA and FQGNSA. V shed 0 bases, J shed 2 bases, and the junction held 8 bases outside the gene matches.

In DNA, the CDR3 is TGTGCCAGCAGTTACACGGGACAGGGGTTCTACGAGCAGTACTTC. It yields the protein CASSYTGQGFYEQYF. This sequence joins TRBV6-5 and TRBJ2-7; 10 bases match TRBD1. The germline V gene has CDR1 MNHEY and CDR2 SVGAGI. The V gene end was trimmed by 2 bases and the J gene end by 3 bases; junction bases not matched to a gene: 4. This CDR3 comprises 15 residues.

This clonotype was observed a few times. This sequence joins TRBV6-5 and TRBJ2-1; a weak D match, TRBD1 (6 bases). V shed 7 bases and J shed 4 bases, with 14 bases lying between them. The CDR3 is made up of 14 amino acids. Germline CDR1 reads MNHEY; CDR2 reads SVGAGI. The CDR3: CASTPRQGYNEQFF. CDR3 in DNA: TGTGCCAGCACTCCGCGTCAGGGGTACAATGAGCAGTTCTTC.

The rearrangement uses TRBV9 and TRBJ2-2, with 10 bases fitting TRBD2. The length of the CDR3 is 16 residues. Unmatched junction bases numbered 9, after V lost 0 bases and J lost 10 bases. Looked up from germline, CDR1 is SGDLS and CDR2 is YYNGEE. CDR3 sequence (DNA): TGTGCCAGCAGCGTAGCTAGCGGGAGTTCGGTGGTGGAGCTGTTTTTT. This encodes CASSVASGSSVVELFF. Complete variable domain (other parts from reference TRBV9 and TRBJ2-2): DSGVTQTPKHLITATGQRVTLRCSPRSGDLSVYWYQQSLDQGLQFLIQYYNGEERAKGNILERFSAQQFPDLHSELNLSSLELGDSALYFCASSVASGSSVVELFFGEGSRLTVL.

This sequence joins TRBV20-1 and TRBJ2-1; 8 bases are shared with TRBD1. From germline, CDR1 is DFQATT and CDR2 SNEGSKA (reference sequence). The CDR3 is 14 residues long. The V segment lost 5 bases and the J segment 7 bases; nucleotides outside the gene matches: 10. The CDR3 nucleotides read TGCAGTGCTCCGGACAGGGCCCTTACTAATGAGCAGTTCTTC. As protein: CSAPDRALTNEQFF.

This clonotype was counted only a few times. The rearrangement links TRBV18 to TRBJ2-1; 9 bases match TRBD2. CDR1 is KGHSH and CDR2 is LQKENI in the germline V gene. The CDR3 consists of 16 residues. With 0 bases clipped from V and 6 bases from J, the junction kept 6 bases outside the gene matches. DNA of the CDR3: TGTGCCAGCTCACCACCGGTAGCGGGAGTTTCCAATGAGCAGTTCTTC. This sequence encodes CASSPPVAGVSNEQFF.

The chain carries TRBV11-1 and TRBJ2-3, with D perhaps TRBD2 (5 bases). The CDR3 consists of 14 residues. Germline values: CDR1 SGHAT, CDR2 FQDESV (reference sequence). Between the trimmed V and J ends, which lost 3 bases and 5 bases, there was a span of 12 bases. In DNA form, the CDR3 reads TGTGCCAGCAGCTTCAACGGAGGCAGAGATACGCAGTATTTT. As protein: CASSFNGGRDTQYF.

The chain carries TRBV20-1 and TRBJ1-1; D is undetermined. The CDR3 sequence is 17 residues long. Trimming removed 0 bases at V and 1 base at J, with 18 bases between. CDR1 and CDR2 from the germline V gene are DFQATT and SNEGSKA (reference sequence). The CDR3 reads CSARDRKTSSGNTEAFF. The CDR3 coding sequence is TGCAGTGCTAGAGATCGCAAGACTTCAAGTGGGAACACTGAAGCTTTCTTT.

The chain recombines TRBV20-1 with TRBJ1-6; 9 nucleotides agree with TRBD1. The CDR3 is 14 amino acids. Per germline, CDR1 DFQATT and CDR2 SNEGSKA (reference sequence). The V segment lost 1 base and the J segment 11 bases; nucleotides outside the gene matches: 6. The CDR3 DNA reads as TGCAGTGCTAGAGTAACGGACAGGGGCACACCCCTCCACTTT. Translating gives CSARVTDRGTPLHF.

This clonotype was seen a few times. V is TRBV25-1 and J is TRBJ2-1, with D unclear. The CDR3 runs 16 residues. V lost 3 bases and J 0 bases, leaving 12 bases between the germline ends. The germline CDR1 and CDR2 sequences are MGHDK and SYGVNS. The CDR3 here is CASSDLGGSSYNEQFF. The CDR3 DNA sequence: TGTGCCAGCAGTGATTTGGGCGGTAGCTCCTACAATGAGCAGTTCTTC.

This clonotype was seen a handful of times. DNA of the CDR3: TGTGCCACCAGTGATTTCGCGGGAGGAGGGAATGAGCAGTTCTTC. Its translation is CATSDFAGGGNEQFF. The chain has TRBV24-1 and TRBJ2-1; 8 positions agree with TRBD2. CDR1 KGHDR and CDR2 SFDVKD come from the germline V gene. V gave up 1 base and J gave up 7 bases; unmatched junction bases: 5. CDR3 length equals 15 residues.

This clonotype was seen at least ten times. V and J are TRBV29-1 and TRBJ1-2; no clear D gene. V was pared by 2 bases and J by 8 bases, with 15 bases between. The CDR3 is 13 amino acids. CDR1 is SQVTM and CDR2 is ANQGSEA in the germline V gene. The CDR3 bases are TGCAGCGTTGAACAGCCAGCACTTGGGGGCTACACCTTC. Its translation is CSVEQPALGGYTF.

This clonotype turned up a few times. The chain employs TRBV4-2 and TRBJ2-1; 13 bases are shared with TRBD2. The CDR3 length is 19 residues. Germline trimming cut 5 bases from V and 0 bases from J; bases unmatched to any gene: 10. In germline, CDR1 is LGHNA, CDR2 YNFKEQ. CDR3 in amino acids: CASSLRLAGGRYSYNEQFF. CDR3 nucleotides: TGTGCCAGCAGCTTACGACTAGCGGGGGGCCGTTACTCCTACAATGAGCAGTTCTTC.

The rearrangement uses TRBV11-3 and TRBJ1-1; D is ambiguous. CDR3 length: 13 residues. Trimming cost V 6 bases and J 0 bases, with 8 bases left between them. Germline CDR1 is SGHNT and CDR2 is YENEEA. In DNA form, the CDR3 reads TGTGCCAGCAGTTGGACTCTGAACACTGAAGCTTTCTTT. This codes for CASSWTLNTEAFF. Based on the CDR3 plus reference TRBV11-3 and TRBJ1-1, the full variable domain is EAGVVQSPRYKIIEKKQPVAFWCNPISGHNTLYWYLQNLGQGPELLIRYENEEAVDDSQLPKDRFSAERLKGVDSTLKIQPAELGDSAVYLCASSWTLNTEAFFGQGTRLTVV.

V is TRBV9 and J is TRBJ2-7; perhaps D is TRBD1 or TRBD2 (6 bases each). This CDR3 is 16 amino acids long. Germline CDR1 and CDR2: SGDLS and YYNGEE. The V end was cut by 0 bases, the J end by 0 bases, with 13 bases between. Here the CDR3 reads CASSVGGAHSSYEQYF. The CDR3, as DNA: TGTGCCAGCAGCGTAGGGGGGGCTCACAGCTCCTACGAGCAGTACTTC.

The V and J genes are TRBV20-1 and TRBJ2-3; D is uncertain. Germline CDR1 DFQATT, CDR2 SNEGSKA (reference sequence). This CDR3 region has 13 residues. V was shortened by 5 bases and J by 3 bases, with 12 bases between the two germline ends. The CDR3 DNA sequence: TGCAGTGCTTCTTTCGGCGCGACAGATACGCAGTATTTT. Residues: CSASFGATDTQYF.

This clonotype was observed a few times. The chain uses TRBV20-1 and TRBJ1-5; 9 bases fit TRBD1. V was clipped by 0 bases and J by 2 bases; unmatched bases: 14. Germline CDR1 DFQATT, CDR2 SNEGSKA (reference sequence). This CDR3 comprises 19 residues. The CDR3 DNA is TGCAGTGCTAGAGATGTTGGGACAGGGAAGATAAGGGGCAATCAGCCCCAGCATTTT. This codes for CSARDVGTGKIRGNQPQHF.

The J gene is TRBJ1-1, the V gene TRBV20-1, with a tentative D call TRBD1 (6 bases). Per the germline V gene, CDR1 is DFQATT and CDR2 is SNEGSKA (reference sequence). The V and J ends lost 3 bases and 0 bases respectively, with 17 bases between them. The CDR3 contains 16 residues. CDR3 in DNA: TGCAGTGCTAGTGTCCAGGGGAGAACCATGAACACTGAAGCTTTCTTT. Its translation is CSASVQGRTMNTEAFF.

This clonotype has only a few counts. The rearrangement uses TRBV10-3 and TRBJ2-1, with 8 bases lining up with TRBD2. V gave up 0 bases and J gave up 4 bases; unmatched junction bases: 2. The CDR3 is 15 amino acids. The germline V gene has CDR1 ENHRY and CDR2 SYGVKD. The DNA of the CDR3 is TGTGCCATCAGTGAGTCGCCGGGGGGGTACAATGAGCAGTTCTTC. Its translation is CAISESPGGYNEQFF.

This chain uses TRBV27 with TRBJ1-1; TRBD1 might be the D (6 bases). Trimming left V 7 bases short and J 7 bases short, with 16 bases between. The germline gives CDR1 MNHEY, CDR2 SMNVEV (reference sequence). The CDR3 is 13 residues long. CDR3 protein: CASTGGFGSEAFF. The CDR3 DNA is TGTGCCAGCACGGGGGGCTTTGGCAGTGAAGCTTTCTTT.

This clonotype turned up a few times. The chain is built from TRBV7-8 and TRBJ2-1; D is unresolved. The CDR3 has 14 residues. V lost 6 bases and J lost 7, with 16 bases in between. Germline V gene sequence: CDR1 SGHVS, CDR2 FQNEAQ. The DNA of the CDR3 is TGTGCCAGCAGTTCCCCCCAGACTTTGAATGAGCAGTTCTTC. Protein: CASSSPQTLNEQFF. The variable domain in full, completed from reference TRBV7-8 and TRBJ2-1, reads GAGVSQSPRYKVAKRGQDVALRCDPISGHVSLFWYQQALGQGPEFLTYFQNEAQLDKSGLPSDRFFAERPEGSVSTLKIQRTQQEDSAVYLCASSSPQTLNEQFFGPGTRLTVL.

This clonotype turned up a few times. The rearrangement uses TRBV4-2 and TRBJ2-7; the match to TRBD2 covers 12 bases. After removal of 0 bases from V and 3 bases from J, the junction contained 3 bases not matched to a gene. From germline, CDR1 is LGHNA and CDR2 YNFKEQ. The CDR3 runs to 16 residues. The CDR3 loop reads CASSQEGTSGFYEQYF. The CDR3 DNA is TGTGCCAGCAGCCAAGAGGGGACTAGCGGGTTCTACGAGCAGTACTTC.

The J gene is TRBJ1-1, the V gene TRBV12-3 or TRBV12-4; weak D call: TRBD1 (6 bases). The length of the CDR3 is 15 residues. Trimming cost V 6 bases and J 4 bases, with 18 bases left between them. Here the CDR3 reads CASRRSSGVGTEAFF. The CDR3 coding sequence is TGTGCCAGCAGACGGAGCTCAGGGGTAGGCACTGAAGCTTTCTTT.

V and J are TRBV7-9 and TRBJ2-1; D gene unclear. Germline V lookup: CDR1 SEHNR, CDR2 FQNEAQ (reference sequence). This CDR3 region has 13 residues. V was clipped by 5 bases and J by 7 bases, with 12 bases between them. The CDR3 region is CASSPTPGNEQFF. As DNA, the CDR3 is TGTGCCAGCAGCCCCACGCCCGGGAATGAGCAGTTCTTC.